Following are 17 T cell receptor beta chains from one sample sequenced in a study of control samples from healthy donors and cancer patients. This table comes from immunoSEQ multiplex PCR, and its TCRdb copy is limited to in-frame clones, with some not included. Found here are some 130,000 clones, 70% to 90% of them singletons; the top ten hold about 9%. The sample consisted of blood. These receptors were taken from a woman aged 25 to 39 in good health.

J is TRBJ1-4 and V is TRBV18; no clear D gene. This CDR3 spans 13 amino acids. In germline, CDR1 is KGHSH, CDR2 LQKENI. Trimming removed 2 bases from V and 6 bases from J, with 7 bases in between. This CDR3 is CASSPWSDEKLFF. The CDR3, as DNA: TGTGCCAGCTCACCATGGTCAGATGAAAAACTGTTTTTT.

In this sample, this clone turned up once. This chain connects TRBV6-1 to TRBJ2-1, with 7 bases matching TRBD2. The CDR3 consists of 16 residues. The germline V gene encodes CDR1 MNHNS and CDR2 SASEGT. With V trimmed by 4 bases and J by 5 bases, 11 bases remained unmatched. DNA of the CDR3: TGTGCCAGCAGTGTAGTACTAGCGCGAAAAAACAATGAGCAGTTCTTC. Translation gives CASSVVLARKNNEQFF.

The chain links TRBV6-6 to TRBJ2-7; TRBD1 matches 10 bases. V lost 2 bases to trimming and J lost 5 bases; unmatched junction nucleotides: 3. The CDR3 length is 14 residues. Germline CDR1 is MNHNY and CDR2 is SVGAGI (reference sequence). CDR3 in amino acids: CASSYRDRGHEQYF. DNA for the CDR3: TGTGCCAGCAGTTACCGGGACAGGGGCCACGAGCAGTACTTC.

This chain links TRBV19 with TRBJ2-5, with D perhaps TRBD1 (6 bases). Germline V CDR1 and CDR2: LNHDA, SQIVND (reference sequence). The CDR3 is 15 amino acids. With 6 bases removed from V and 5 bases from J, the gap between germline ends came to 19 bases. CDR3 in DNA: TGTGCCAGTAGAGTCTCACAGGGACCGCAGGAGACCCAGTACTTC. This sequence encodes CASRVSQGPQETQYF.

The chain employs TRBV6-5 and TRBJ1-1; no firm D call. Trimming took off 6 bases at V and 7 bases at J, with 18 bases between the two ends. This CDR3 has 14 amino acids. CDR1 and CDR2 (germline): MNHEY, SVGAGI. CDR3 protein: CASRRGSTQNEAFF. CDR3 bases: TGTGCCAGCAGGCGTGGATCCACTCAGAATGAAGCTTTCTTT.

The chain employs TRBV4-1 and TRBJ2-2; 7 nucleotides line up with TRBD2. Looked up from germline, CDR1 is MGHRA and CDR2 is YSYEKL. V shed 5 bases and J 2 bases; nucleotides not matched to a gene: 11. The CDR3 totals 17 residues. CDR3 in amino acids: CASSYVPSGLNTGELFF. The DNA of the CDR3 is TGCGCCAGCAGCTATGTCCCTAGCGGACTTAACACCGGGGAGCTGTTTTTT.

V usage is TRBV18 and J usage is TRBJ1-4; D might be TRBD1 (5 bases). The CDR3 extends over 14 amino acids. Trimming stripped 1 base from V and 5 bases from J, with 8 bases between. Per the germline V gene, CDR1 is KGHSH and CDR2 is LQKENI. This CDR3 reads CASSPRGLNEKLFF. The DNA of the CDR3 is TGTGCCAGCTCACCACGGGGCCTGAATGAAAAACTGTTTTTT. The variable domain in full, completed from reference TRBV18 and TRBJ1-4, reads NAGVMQNPRHLVRRRGQEARLRCSPMKGHSHVYWYRQLPEEGLKFMVYLQKENIIDESGMPKERFSAEFPKEGPSILRIQQVVRGDSAAYFCASSPRGLNEKLFFGSGTQLSVL.

This clone was detected a few times. The rearrangement joins TRBV2 to TRBJ2-5, with 7 bases matching TRBD1. Germline trimming cut 6 bases from V and 5 bases from J; bases unmatched to any gene: 12. Per the germline V gene, CDR1 is SNHLY and CDR2 is FYNNEI. This CDR3 region has 15 residues. CDR3 in amino acids: CASRRFTGVQETQYF. DNA for the CDR3: TGTGCCAGCAGACGCTTTACAGGGGTTCAGGAGACCCAGTACTTC.

This chain connects TRBV4-2 to TRBJ2-1; D possibly corresponds to TRBD2 (5 bases). This CDR3 comprises 19 residues. Per germline, CDR1 LGHNA and CDR2 YNFKEQ. The V gene lost 0 bases and the J gene lost 6 bases, with 24 bases spanning the gap. DNA for the CDR3: TGTGCCAGCAGCCAAGAGATGCGGGCGGTCCCTACTTCCCCCAATGAGCAGTTCTTC. The encoded protein is CASSQEMRAVPTSPNEQFF.

The J gene is TRBJ1-2, the V gene TRBV6-6; possible D gene TRBD1, 5 bases. The V end lost 6 bases, the J end lost 8 bases, and 19 bases lay between the germline ends. CDR1 is MNHNY and CDR2 is SVGAGI in the germline V gene (reference sequence). This CDR3 comprises 14 residues. As DNA, the CDR3 is TGTGCCAGCAGATTAGACAGATCCAATAAGGGCTACACCTTC. Its translation: CASRLDRSNKGYTF.

This clone has just a few counts. The chain combines TRBV7-9 with TRBJ2-1; 10 nucleotides line up with TRBD2. CDR3 length equals 15 residues. Germline CDR1 is SEHNR and CDR2 is FQNEAQ (reference sequence). Germline trimming cut 7 bases from V and 5 bases from J; bases unmatched to any gene: 8. CDR3 residues: CASTRLAGRDNEQFF. For the CDR3, the DNA is TGTGCCAGCACCCGACTAGCGGGTCGGGACAATGAGCAGTTCTTC.

J is TRBJ1-6 and V is TRBV7-6, with TRBD1 matching over 9 bases. With V trimmed by 2 bases and J by 9 bases, 11 bases remained unmatched. Germline-derived CDR1 and CDR2 are SGHVS and FNYEAQ. This CDR3 has 17 amino acids. In DNA form, the CDR3 reads TGTGCCAGCAGCTTAAGGGGACGGGACAGGGTTATTTCACCCCTCCACTTT. Residues: CASSLRGRDRVISPLHF.

The gene calls are TRBV19 and TRBJ1-3; no clear D. Trimming took off 3 bases at V and 0 bases at J, with 9 bases between the two ends. CDR3 length: 15 amino acids. The germline V gene encodes CDR1 LNHDA and CDR2 SQIVND (reference sequence). The CDR3 coding sequence is TGTGCCAGTAGTATTTTCTCAGGCTCTGGAAACACCATATATTTT. Encoded protein: CASSIFSGSGNTIYF.

Remarks on this clone: Other DNA sequences of this sample code for an identical CDR3. The rearrangement uses TRBV29-1 and TRBJ2-6; 9 bases match TRBD1. The CDR3 extends over 15 amino acids. Germline trimming cut 6 bases from V and 0 bases from J; bases unmatched to any gene: 3. Germline CDR1 reads SQVTM; CDR2 reads ANQGSEA. The chain's CDR3 is CSVGTGSSGANVLTF. DNA for the CDR3: TGCAGCGTCGGGACAGGGTCCTCTGGGGCCAACGTCCTGACTTTC.

The gene calls are TRBV4-2 and TRBJ1-6, with D hard to call. Germline assignment: CDR1 LGHNA and CDR2 YNFKEQ. The CDR3 has 13 amino acids. V was clipped by 0 bases and J by 9 bases, with 6 bases between them. The CDR3 nucleotides are TGTGCCAGCAGCCAAGAAATGGGTTCACCCCTCCACTTT. Residues: CASSQEMGSPLHF.

This chain joins TRBV7-9 and TRBJ2-2; the D is unclear. The CDR3 has 12 residues. Trimming took 5 bases from V and 2 from J, leaving 3 bases between them. Germline CDR1 reads SEHNR; CDR2 reads FQNEAQ (reference sequence). CDR3 DNA: TGTGCCAGCAGCATAAACACCGGGGAGCTGTTTTTT. Amino acid sequence: CASSINTGELFF.

CDR3 sequence (DNA): TGTGCCAGCAGTGAAGTGGCAGGGTCTTTATACGAGCAGTACTTC. Its translation is CASSEVAGSLYEQYF. The chain has TRBV6-1 and TRBJ2-7; D might be TRBD1 (5 bases). Germline-derived CDR1 and CDR2 are MNHNS and SASEGT. Trimming removed 1 base at V and 4 bases at J, with 14 bases between. This CDR3 spans 15 amino acids.